The entry below describes one TCR beta chain. Germline lookup yields CDR1 KGHSH and CDR2 LQKENI. CDR3 size: 12 residues. Deletions cut 4 bases from V and 2 bases from J, with 4 bases between. Sequencing was performed with immunoSEQ multiplex PCR; in TCRdb, only in-frame clones are kept and a portion is missing. This sample carries almost 50,000 clones, around 92% of them seen once, and the ten largest clones take about 0.99%. The data are from a study of T cell changes during pregnancy in multiple sclerosis. The sample was peripheral blood, taken after pregnancy. V gene TRBV18 combines with J gene TRBJ2-3; D not certain. The receptor was isolated from a female donor with multiple sclerosis, enrolled in a pregnancy study. This CDR3 reads CASSLFTDTQYF. Written as DNA, the CDR3 is TGTGCCAGCTCACTCTTCACAGATACGCAGTATTTT.